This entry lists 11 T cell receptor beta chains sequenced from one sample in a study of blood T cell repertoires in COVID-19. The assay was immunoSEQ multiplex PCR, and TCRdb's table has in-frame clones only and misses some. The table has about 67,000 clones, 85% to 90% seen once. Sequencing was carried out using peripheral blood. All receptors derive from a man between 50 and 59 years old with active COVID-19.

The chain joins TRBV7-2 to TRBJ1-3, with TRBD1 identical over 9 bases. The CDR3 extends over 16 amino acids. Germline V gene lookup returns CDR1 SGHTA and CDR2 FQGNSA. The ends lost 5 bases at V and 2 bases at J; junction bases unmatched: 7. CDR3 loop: CASSIQGAKAGNTIYF. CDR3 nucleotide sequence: TGTGCCAGCAGCATACAGGGGGCTAAGGCTGGAAACACCATATATTTT.

The CDR3 DNA is TGTGCCAGCAGCTCCCCTACTAGTCCCGAGACCCAGTACTTC. Amino acid sequence: CASSSPTSPETQYF. V gene TRBV7-2 combines with J gene TRBJ2-5, with D perhaps TRBD2 (5 bases). Looked up from germline, CDR1 is SGHTA and CDR2 is FQGNSA. The CDR3 has 14 amino acids. V dropped 4 bases and J dropped 5 bases, with 14 bases sitting between them.

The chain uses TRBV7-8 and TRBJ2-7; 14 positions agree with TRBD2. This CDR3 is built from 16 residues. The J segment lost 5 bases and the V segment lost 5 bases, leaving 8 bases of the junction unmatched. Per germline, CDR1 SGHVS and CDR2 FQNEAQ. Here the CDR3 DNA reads TGTGCCAGCAGCGAGACCAGGGGACTAGCGGGAGACGAGCAGTACTTC. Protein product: CASSETRGLAGDEQYF.

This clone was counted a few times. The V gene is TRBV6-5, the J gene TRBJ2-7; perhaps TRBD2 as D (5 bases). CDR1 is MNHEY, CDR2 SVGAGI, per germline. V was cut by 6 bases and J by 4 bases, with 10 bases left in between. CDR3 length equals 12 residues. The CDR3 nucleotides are TGTGCCAGCAGCCCCGACTATTACGAGCAGTACTTC. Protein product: CASSPDYYEQYF.

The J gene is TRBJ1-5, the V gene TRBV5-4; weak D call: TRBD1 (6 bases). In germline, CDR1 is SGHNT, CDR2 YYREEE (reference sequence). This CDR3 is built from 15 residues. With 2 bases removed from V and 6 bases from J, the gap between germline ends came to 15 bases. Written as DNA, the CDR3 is TGTGCCAGCAGCTTAAACGGGGGGCGCGGTCAGCCCCAGCATTTT. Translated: CASSLNGGRGQPQHF.

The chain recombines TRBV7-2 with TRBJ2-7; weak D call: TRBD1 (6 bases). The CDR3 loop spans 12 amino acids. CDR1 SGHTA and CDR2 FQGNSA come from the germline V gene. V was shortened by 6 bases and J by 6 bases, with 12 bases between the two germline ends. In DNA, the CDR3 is TGTGCCAGCAGTATACAGGGTTCCGAGCAGTACTTC. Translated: CASSIQGSEQYF.

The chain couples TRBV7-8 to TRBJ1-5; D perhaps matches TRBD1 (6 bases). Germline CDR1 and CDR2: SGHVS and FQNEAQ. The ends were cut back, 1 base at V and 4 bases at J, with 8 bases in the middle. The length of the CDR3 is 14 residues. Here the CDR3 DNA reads TGTGCCAGCAGCTTAGGACAGGCAAATCAGCCCCAGCATTTT. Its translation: CASSLGQANQPQHF.

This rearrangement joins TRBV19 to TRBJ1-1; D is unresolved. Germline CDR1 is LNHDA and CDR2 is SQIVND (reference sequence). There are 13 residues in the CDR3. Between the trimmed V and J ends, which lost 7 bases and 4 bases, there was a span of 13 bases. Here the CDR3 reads CASIYLGSTEAFF. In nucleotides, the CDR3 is TGTGCCAGTATTTACCTTGGGAGCACTGAAGCTTTCTTT.

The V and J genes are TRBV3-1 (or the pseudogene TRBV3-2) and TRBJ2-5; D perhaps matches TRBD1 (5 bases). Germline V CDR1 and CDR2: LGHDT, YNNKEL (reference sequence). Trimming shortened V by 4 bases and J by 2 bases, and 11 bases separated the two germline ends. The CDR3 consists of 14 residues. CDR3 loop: CASSRDSRQETQYF. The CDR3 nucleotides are TGTGCCAGCAGCCGCGACAGCAGACAAGAGACCCAGTACTTC.

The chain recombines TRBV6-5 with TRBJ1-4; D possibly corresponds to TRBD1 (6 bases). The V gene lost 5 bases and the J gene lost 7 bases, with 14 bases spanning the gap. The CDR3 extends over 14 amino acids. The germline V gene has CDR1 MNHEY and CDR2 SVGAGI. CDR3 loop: CASSLSGGGEKLFF. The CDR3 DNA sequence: TGTGCCAGCAGTCTTTCGGGAGGGGGTGAAAAACTGTTTTTT.

The CDR3 DNA reads as TGTGCCAGCAGCCCAAGCTGGTCCAACGAGCAGTACTTC. Its protein is CASSPSWSNEQYF. The chain links TRBV9 to TRBJ2-7; D not resolved. The CDR3 contains 13 residues. V was cut by 4 bases and J by 5 bases, with 13 bases left in between. Germline V gives CDR1 SGDLS, CDR2 YYNGEE.